A selection of T cell receptor beta chains follows, all from one sample in a study of blood T cells in healthy people across ages. MiXCR was run by TCRdb on the 5' RACE reads, yielding one entry per CDR3 protein. The sample includes over 600,000 distinct CDR3 sequences, 40% to 50% seen only once; the top ten take 30%. What was sequenced was blood. Receptors were obtained from an elderly man in good health. CDR3s include the opening cysteine and the closing phenylalanine or tryptophan. The order of the fields is clone size, V gene, CDR3 length, J gene, D gene, CDR3 protein, CDR3 DNA. The D gene is left open where the match is weak. A row's size may be missing; if present it is once, few, many or a size class.

-	TRBV6-6	13	TRBJ2-7	-	CASSSRQSYEQYF	TGTGCCAGCAGTTCCAGACAGTCCTACGAGCAGTACTTC
-	TRBV3-1	12	TRBJ2-7	-	CANSQVGYEQYF	TGTGCCAACAGCCAAGTTGGTTACGAGCAGTACTTC
many	TRBV29-1	13	TRBJ2-3	-	CSVGVGAPDTQYF	TGCAGCGTCGGGGTGGGAGCGCCAGATACGCAGTATTTT
few	TRBV20-1	11	TRBJ2-7	-	CSARGVYEQYF	TGCAGTGCTAGAGGCGTCTACGAGCAGTACTTC
-	TRBV10-3	12	TRBJ2-7	-	CAISTGSYEQYF	TGTGCCATCAGCACCGGGAGCTACGAGCAGTACTTC
-	TRBV6-1	16	TRBJ2-7	TRBD2	CASSDFSGRASYEQYF	TGTGCCAGCAGTGATTTCAGCGGGAGAGCCTCCTACGAGCAGTACTTC
-	TRBV5-4	16	TRBJ2-1	TRBD2	CASSLWTSGRNGEQFF	TGTGCCAGCAGCCTATGGACTAGCGGGAGGAATGGTGAGCAGTTCTTC
-	TRBV12-3/TRBV12-4	12	TRBJ2-7	-	CASSLQVHEQYF	TGTGCCAGCAGTCTTCAGGTCCACGAGCAGTACTTC
-	TRBV5-1	15	TRBJ2-5	-	CASSAQTSPGETQYF	TGCGCCAGCAGCGCTCAGACTAGTCCGGGGGAGACCCAGTACTTC
once	TRBV7-9	15	TRBJ2-1	-	CASSVSGGSYNEQFF	TGTGCCAGCAGCGTCTCCGGGGGCTCCTACAATGAGCAGTTCTTC
once	TRBV4-1	14	TRBJ1-2	-	CASSRADRNYGYTF	TGCGCCAGCAGCCGAGCGGACAGAAACTATGGCTACACCTTC
-	TRBV20-1	13	TRBJ2-7	-	CSARDRGNDEQYF	TGCAGTGCTAGAGACAGGGGAAACGACGAGCAGTACTTC
-	TRBV5-6	14	TRBJ2-7	-	CASSLRTAYNEQYF	TGTGCCAGCAGCTTGAGGACAGCCTACAATGAGCAGTACTTC
-	TRBV6-6	11	TRBJ2-7	-	CASSLTTGQYF	TGTGCCAGCAGCTTAACGACCGGTCAGTACTTC
few	TRBV4-1	15	TRBJ2-7	-	CASSQVGRGGYEQYF	TGCGCCAGCAGCCAAGTGGGCAGGGGGGGCTACGAGCAGTACTTC
few	TRBV7-9	17	TRBJ2-1	-	CASSLVSVGAGLNEQFF	TGTGCCAGCAGCTTAGTGTCGGTTGGGGCAGGGTTGAATGAGCAGTTCTTC